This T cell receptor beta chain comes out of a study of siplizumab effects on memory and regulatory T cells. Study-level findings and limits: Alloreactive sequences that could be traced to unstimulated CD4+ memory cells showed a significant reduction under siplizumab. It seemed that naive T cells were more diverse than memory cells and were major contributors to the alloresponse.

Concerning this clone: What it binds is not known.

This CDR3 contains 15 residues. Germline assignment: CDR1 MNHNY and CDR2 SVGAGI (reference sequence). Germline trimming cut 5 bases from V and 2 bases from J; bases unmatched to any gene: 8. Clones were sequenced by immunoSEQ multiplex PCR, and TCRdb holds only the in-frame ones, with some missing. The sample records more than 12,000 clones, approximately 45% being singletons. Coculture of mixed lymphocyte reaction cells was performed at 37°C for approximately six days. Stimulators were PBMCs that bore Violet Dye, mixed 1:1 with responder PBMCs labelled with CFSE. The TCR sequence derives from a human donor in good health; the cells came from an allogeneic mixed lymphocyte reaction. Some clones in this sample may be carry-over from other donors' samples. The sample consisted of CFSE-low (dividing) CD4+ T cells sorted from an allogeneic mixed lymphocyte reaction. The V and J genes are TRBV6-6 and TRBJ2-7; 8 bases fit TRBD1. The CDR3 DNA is TGTGCCAGCAGTACCGCCGGGACAGGAACCTACGAGCAGTACTTC. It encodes CASSTAGTGTYEQYF.